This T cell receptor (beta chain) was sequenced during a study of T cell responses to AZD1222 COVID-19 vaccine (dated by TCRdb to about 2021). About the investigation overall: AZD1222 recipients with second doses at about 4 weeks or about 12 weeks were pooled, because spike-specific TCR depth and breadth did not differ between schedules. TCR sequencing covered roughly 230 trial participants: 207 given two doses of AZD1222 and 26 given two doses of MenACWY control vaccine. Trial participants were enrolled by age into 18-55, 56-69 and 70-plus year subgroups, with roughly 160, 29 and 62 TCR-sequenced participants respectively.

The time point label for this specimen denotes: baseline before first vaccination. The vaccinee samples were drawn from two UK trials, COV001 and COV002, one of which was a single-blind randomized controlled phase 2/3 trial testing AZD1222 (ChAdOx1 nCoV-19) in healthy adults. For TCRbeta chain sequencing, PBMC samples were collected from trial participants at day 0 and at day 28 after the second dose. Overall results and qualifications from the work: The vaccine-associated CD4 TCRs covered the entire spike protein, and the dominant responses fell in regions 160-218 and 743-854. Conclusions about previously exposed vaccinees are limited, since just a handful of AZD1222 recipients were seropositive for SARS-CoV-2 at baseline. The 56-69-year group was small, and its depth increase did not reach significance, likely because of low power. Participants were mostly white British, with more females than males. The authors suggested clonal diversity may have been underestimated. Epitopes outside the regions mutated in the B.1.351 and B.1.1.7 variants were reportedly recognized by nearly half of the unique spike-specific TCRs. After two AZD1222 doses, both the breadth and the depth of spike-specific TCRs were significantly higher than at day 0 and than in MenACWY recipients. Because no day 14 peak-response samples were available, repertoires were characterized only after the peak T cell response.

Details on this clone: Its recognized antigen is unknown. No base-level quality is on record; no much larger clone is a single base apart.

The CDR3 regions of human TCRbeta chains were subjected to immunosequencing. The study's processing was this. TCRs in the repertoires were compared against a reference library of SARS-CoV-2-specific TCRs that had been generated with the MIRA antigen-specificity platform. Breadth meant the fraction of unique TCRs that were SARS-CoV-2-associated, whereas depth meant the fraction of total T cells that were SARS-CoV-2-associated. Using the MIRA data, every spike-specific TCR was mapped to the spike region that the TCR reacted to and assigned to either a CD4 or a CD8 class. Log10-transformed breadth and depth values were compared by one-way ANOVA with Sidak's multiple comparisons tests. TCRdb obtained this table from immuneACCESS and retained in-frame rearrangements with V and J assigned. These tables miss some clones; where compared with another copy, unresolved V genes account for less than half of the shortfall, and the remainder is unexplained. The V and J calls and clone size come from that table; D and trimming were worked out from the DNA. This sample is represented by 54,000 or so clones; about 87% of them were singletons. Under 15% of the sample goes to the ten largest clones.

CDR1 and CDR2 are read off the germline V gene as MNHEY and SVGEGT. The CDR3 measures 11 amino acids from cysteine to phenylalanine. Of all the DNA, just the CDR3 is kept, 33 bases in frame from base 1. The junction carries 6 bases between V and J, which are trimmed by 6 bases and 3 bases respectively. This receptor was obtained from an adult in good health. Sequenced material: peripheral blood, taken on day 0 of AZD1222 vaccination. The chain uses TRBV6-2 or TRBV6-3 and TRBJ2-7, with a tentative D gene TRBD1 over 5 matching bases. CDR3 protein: CASSDSYEQYF. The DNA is TGTGCCAGCAGCGACAGCTACGAGCAGTACTTC.